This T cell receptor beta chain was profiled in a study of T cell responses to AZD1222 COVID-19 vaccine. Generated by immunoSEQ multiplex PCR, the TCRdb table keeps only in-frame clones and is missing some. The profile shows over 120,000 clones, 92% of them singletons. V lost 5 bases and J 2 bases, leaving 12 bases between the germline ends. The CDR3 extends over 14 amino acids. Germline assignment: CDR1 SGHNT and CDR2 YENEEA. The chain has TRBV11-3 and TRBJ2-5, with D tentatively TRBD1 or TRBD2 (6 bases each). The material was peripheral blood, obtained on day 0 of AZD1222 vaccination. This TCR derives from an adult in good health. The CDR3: CASSIGGLQETQYF. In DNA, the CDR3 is TGTGCCAGCAGCATAGGGGGGCTACAAGAGACCCAGTACTTC.